Given below is one T cell receptor (beta chain) in context. The data were produced by immunoSEQ multiplex PCR, yet TCRdb's version contains in-frame clones alone and is incomplete. The profile shows hundreds of thousands of clones, roughly 74% of them singletons. The sample comes from a study of shared T cell receptors in the human thymus. The CDR3 consists of 15 residues. The germline CDR1 and CDR2 sequences are WNHNN and SYGVQD (reference sequence). V dropped 2 bases and J dropped 6 bases, with 13 bases sitting between them. The same specimen was also included in a second study, on human thymus T cells. From that second work: The sample donors, healthy Finnish infants, were having corrective surgery for congenital heart defects. V and J genes seemed to be used with bias in thymic and blood repertoires. Among unrelated individuals, related research reported thymic repertoires that overlapped highly.

This receptor was identified in a boy under three years old with a congenital heart defect. This chain connects TRBV10-1 to TRBJ2-2; D gene unclear. The sample taken for sequencing was thymocytes. The CDR3 reads CASSEGRHWAGELFF. The CDR3, as DNA: TGCGCCAGCAGTGAGGGCCGACATTGGGCCGGGGAGCTGTTTTTT.